These 4 T cell receptor beta chains were sequenced from one sample in a study of identical twins. A single record per CDR3 protein comes from TCRdb applying MiXCR to the 5' RACE reads. Among some 270,000 distinct CDR3 sequences, about 8.9% were seen once, and the ten largest hold about 3%. This sample was shared with a second study, whose subject was yellow fever vaccine responses in identical twins.

The sequenced sample consisted of CD8+ T cells sorted from blood. The source of these receptors is a woman between 18 and 29 years old in good health.

Only one count was recorded for this clonotype. The chain couples TRBV6-2 or TRBV6-3 to TRBJ2-1; 13 bases fit TRBD2. With V trimmed by 2 bases and J by 9 bases, 13 bases remained unmatched. The germline gives CDR1 MNHEY, CDR2 SVGEGT. The CDR3 covers 18 residues. This CDR3 is CASSYTTPLAGGPGEQFF. The DNA of the CDR3 is TGTGCCAGCAGTTACACAACCCCACTAGCGGGAGGGCCGGGTGAGCAGTTCTTC.

This clonotype was recorded a few times. This chain joins TRBV5-1 and TRBJ2-7; D gene unclear. The length of the CDR3 is 13 residues. Trimming took 5 bases from V and 0 from J, leaving 9 bases between them. Germline CDR1 SGHRS, CDR2 YFSETQ. The DNA for the CDR3 is TGCGCCAGCAGGAACGAGCTCTCCTACGAGCAGTACTTC. This codes for CASRNELSYEQYF.

This clonotype was seen repeatedly, ten times or more. The chain uses TRBV11-2 and TRBJ2-7, with 8 bases matching TRBD2. From germline, CDR1 is SGHAT and CDR2 FQNNGV. J lost 0 bases, V lost 1 base, and 14 bases had no gene match. The CDR3 extends over 19 amino acids. As DNA, the CDR3 is TGTGCCAGCAGCTTAGTCTTCACCCTAGCGGGTGGGAGCTCCTACGAGCAGTACTTC. This codes for CASSLVFTLAGGSSYEQYF.

This clonotype was detected only a few times. The CDR3 coding sequence is TGTGCCAGCAGTTTATGGGGGGGCGGAAGGTACGAGCAGTACTTC. Its translation is CASSLWGGGRYEQYF. The chain joins TRBV12-3 or TRBV12-4 to TRBJ2-7, with D maybe TRBD2 (7 bases). This CDR3 contains 15 residues. The V end was cut by 2 bases, the J end by 4 bases, with 15 bases between.